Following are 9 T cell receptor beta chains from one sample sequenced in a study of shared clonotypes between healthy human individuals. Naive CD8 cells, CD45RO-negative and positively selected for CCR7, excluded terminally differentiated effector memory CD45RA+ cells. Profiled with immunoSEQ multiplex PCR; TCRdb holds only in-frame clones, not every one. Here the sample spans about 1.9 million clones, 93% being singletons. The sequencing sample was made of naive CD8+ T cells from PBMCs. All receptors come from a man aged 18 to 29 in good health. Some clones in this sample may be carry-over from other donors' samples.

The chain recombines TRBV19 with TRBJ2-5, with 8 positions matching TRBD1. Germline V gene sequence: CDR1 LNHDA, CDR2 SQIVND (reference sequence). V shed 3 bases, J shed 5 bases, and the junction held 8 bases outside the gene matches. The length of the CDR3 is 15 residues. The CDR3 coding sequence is TGTGCCAGTAGTATCGGGGGACAGGAGTGGGAGACCCAGTACTTC. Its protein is CASSIGGQEWETQYF. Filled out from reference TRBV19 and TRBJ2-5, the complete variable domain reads DGGITQSPKYLFRKEGQNVTLSCEQNLNHDAMYWYRQDPGQGLRLIYYSQIVNDFQKGDIAEGYSVSREKKESFPLTVTSAQKNPTAFYLCASSIGGQEWETQYFGPGTRLLVL.

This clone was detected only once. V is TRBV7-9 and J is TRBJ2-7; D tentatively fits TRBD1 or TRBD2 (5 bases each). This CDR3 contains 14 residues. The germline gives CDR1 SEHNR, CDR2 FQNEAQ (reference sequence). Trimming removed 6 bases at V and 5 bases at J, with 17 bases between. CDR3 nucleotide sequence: TGTGCCAGCAGTTTGGGGACGGCAAGGGACGAGCAGTACTTC. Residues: CASSLGTARDEQYF.

Written as DNA, the CDR3 is TGTGCCAGCAGCTCCCGGGGAGGTGGCTACACCTTC. Protein product: CASSSRGGGYTF. This chain connects TRBV7-9 to TRBJ1-2; no firm D call. This CDR3 is built from 12 residues. V gave up 4 bases and J gave up 7 bases, with 10 bases separating them. Germline V lookup: CDR1 SEHNR, CDR2 FQNEAQ (reference sequence).

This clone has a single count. The CDR3 here is CASSPYPGETVYGYTF. For the CDR3, the DNA is TGCGCCAGCAGCCCGTACCCGGGGGAGACGGTCTATGGCTACACCTTC. V is TRBV5-1 and J is TRBJ1-2; possibly TRBD1 for D (5 bases). This CDR3 region has 16 residues. The V end was cut by 4 bases, the J end by 4 bases, with 20 bases between. Germline V gene sequence: CDR1 SGHRS, CDR2 YFSETQ.

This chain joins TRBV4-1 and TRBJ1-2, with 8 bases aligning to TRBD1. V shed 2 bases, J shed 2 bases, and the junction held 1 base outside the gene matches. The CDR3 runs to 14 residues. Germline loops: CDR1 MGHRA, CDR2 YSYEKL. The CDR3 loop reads CASSQRTGNYGYTF. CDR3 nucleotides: TGCGCCAGCAGCCAAAGGACAGGGAACTATGGCTACACCTTC.

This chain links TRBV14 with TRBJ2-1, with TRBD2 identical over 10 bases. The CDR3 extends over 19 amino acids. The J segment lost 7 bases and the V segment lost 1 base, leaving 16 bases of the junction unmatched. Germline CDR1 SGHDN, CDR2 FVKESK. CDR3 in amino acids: CASSQGLASKREGPNEQFF. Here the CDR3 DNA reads TGTGCCAGCAGCCAAGGATTAGCCAGCAAGCGGGAGGGCCCAAATGAGCAGTTCTTC.

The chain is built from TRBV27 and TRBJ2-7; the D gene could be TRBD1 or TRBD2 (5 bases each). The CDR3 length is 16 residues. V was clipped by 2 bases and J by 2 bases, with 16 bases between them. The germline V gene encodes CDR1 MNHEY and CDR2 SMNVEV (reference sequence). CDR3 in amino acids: CASSLNSGTLTYEQYF. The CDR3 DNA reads TGTGCCAGCAGTTTAAATTCCGGGACGTTGACCTACGAGCAGTACTTC.

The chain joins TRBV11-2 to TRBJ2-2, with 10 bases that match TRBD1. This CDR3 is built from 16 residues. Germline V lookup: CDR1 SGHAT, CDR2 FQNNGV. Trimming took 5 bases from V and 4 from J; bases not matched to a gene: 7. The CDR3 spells CASSETGGLATGELFF. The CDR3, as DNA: TGTGCCAGCAGCGAGACAGGGGGCTTGGCCACCGGGGAGCTGTTTTTT.

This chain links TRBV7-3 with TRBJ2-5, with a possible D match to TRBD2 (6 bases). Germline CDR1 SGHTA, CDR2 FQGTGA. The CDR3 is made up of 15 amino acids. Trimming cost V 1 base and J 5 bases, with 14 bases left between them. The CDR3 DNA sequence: TGTGCCAGCAGCTTAAGCGGGTCTAGCGAGGAGACCCAGTACTTC. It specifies CASSLSGSSEETQYF.